This T cell receptor (beta chain) was profiled in a study of T-cell reconstitution after alpha-beta-depleted transplantation in children. With respect to this clonotype: Its antigen is currently unknown.

V lost 6 bases and J lost 4; bases outside the gene matches: 6. CDR1 is LNHDA and CDR2 is SQIVND in the germline V gene (reference sequence). CDR3 size: 14 residues. Whole-study results and caveats: After one year, T-cell counts and TCRbeta diversity mostly came from new T cells. Reportedly, only several hundred clones from non-depleted graft cells drove alpha-beta T-cell counts at about two months. TCRbeta diversity was high at day 60 in some patients (a result of surviving recipient T cells and thymic progenitors).

As it was prepared, the TCRbeta library received unique molecular identifiers. Each CDR3 protein is one row after TCRdb ran MiXCR on the PCR reads. The table has approximately 250,000 distinct CDR3 sequences, roughly 23% seen once. This specimen was PBMCs, taken before TCRalphabeta/CD19-depleted stem cell transplant. The V and J genes are TRBV19 and TRBJ1-5; TRBD1 aligns across 7 bases. The receptor comes from a girl between 2 and 10 years old with Fanconi anemia, due to receive a stem cell transplant. The CDR3 coding sequence is TGTGCCAGTAGCGACAGGGCCAATAATCAGCCCCAGCATTTT. It is translated as CASSDRANNQPQHF.